This T cell receptor (beta chain) was documented in a study of naive and memory T cell subsets. The study's findings and limits: In CD4 and CD8 cells, diversity dropped from naive through EMRA. Possibly reflecting memory cells re-expressing CD45RA, a few larger clonotypes occurred in naive repertoires, especially CD8.

Both TRBC1 and TRBC2 were covered by a beta constant-region primer of two equimolar oligonucleotides. Four rounds of PCR amplified the ligated cDNA using nested alpha and beta constant-region primers plus SP2. Ligation attached a single-stranded oligonucleotide with a 12-nucleotide UMI and the SP2 primer to the cDNA 3' end. Using its own MiXCR run on the UMI-ligation and nested PCR reads, TCRdb lists one record per CDR3 protein. This table holds under 150,000 distinct CDR3 sequences, approximately 20% found once. This clonotype occurred a few times. The antigen remains undetermined. The specimen was naive CD8+ T cells from blood. The receptor comes from a human donor in good health.

The CDR3, as DNA: TGTGCCAGCAGCTTAGTTTTCCAGGGAGGTCCTAGCACAGATACGCAGTATTTT. It codes for CASSLVFQGGPSTDTQYF. The chain is built from TRBV11-2 and TRBJ2-3; tentatively, D is TRBD2 (6 bases). In germline, CDR1 is SGHAT, CDR2 FQNNGV. Trimming took 1 base from V and 0 from J, leaving 17 bases between them. The CDR3 loop spans 18 amino acids.